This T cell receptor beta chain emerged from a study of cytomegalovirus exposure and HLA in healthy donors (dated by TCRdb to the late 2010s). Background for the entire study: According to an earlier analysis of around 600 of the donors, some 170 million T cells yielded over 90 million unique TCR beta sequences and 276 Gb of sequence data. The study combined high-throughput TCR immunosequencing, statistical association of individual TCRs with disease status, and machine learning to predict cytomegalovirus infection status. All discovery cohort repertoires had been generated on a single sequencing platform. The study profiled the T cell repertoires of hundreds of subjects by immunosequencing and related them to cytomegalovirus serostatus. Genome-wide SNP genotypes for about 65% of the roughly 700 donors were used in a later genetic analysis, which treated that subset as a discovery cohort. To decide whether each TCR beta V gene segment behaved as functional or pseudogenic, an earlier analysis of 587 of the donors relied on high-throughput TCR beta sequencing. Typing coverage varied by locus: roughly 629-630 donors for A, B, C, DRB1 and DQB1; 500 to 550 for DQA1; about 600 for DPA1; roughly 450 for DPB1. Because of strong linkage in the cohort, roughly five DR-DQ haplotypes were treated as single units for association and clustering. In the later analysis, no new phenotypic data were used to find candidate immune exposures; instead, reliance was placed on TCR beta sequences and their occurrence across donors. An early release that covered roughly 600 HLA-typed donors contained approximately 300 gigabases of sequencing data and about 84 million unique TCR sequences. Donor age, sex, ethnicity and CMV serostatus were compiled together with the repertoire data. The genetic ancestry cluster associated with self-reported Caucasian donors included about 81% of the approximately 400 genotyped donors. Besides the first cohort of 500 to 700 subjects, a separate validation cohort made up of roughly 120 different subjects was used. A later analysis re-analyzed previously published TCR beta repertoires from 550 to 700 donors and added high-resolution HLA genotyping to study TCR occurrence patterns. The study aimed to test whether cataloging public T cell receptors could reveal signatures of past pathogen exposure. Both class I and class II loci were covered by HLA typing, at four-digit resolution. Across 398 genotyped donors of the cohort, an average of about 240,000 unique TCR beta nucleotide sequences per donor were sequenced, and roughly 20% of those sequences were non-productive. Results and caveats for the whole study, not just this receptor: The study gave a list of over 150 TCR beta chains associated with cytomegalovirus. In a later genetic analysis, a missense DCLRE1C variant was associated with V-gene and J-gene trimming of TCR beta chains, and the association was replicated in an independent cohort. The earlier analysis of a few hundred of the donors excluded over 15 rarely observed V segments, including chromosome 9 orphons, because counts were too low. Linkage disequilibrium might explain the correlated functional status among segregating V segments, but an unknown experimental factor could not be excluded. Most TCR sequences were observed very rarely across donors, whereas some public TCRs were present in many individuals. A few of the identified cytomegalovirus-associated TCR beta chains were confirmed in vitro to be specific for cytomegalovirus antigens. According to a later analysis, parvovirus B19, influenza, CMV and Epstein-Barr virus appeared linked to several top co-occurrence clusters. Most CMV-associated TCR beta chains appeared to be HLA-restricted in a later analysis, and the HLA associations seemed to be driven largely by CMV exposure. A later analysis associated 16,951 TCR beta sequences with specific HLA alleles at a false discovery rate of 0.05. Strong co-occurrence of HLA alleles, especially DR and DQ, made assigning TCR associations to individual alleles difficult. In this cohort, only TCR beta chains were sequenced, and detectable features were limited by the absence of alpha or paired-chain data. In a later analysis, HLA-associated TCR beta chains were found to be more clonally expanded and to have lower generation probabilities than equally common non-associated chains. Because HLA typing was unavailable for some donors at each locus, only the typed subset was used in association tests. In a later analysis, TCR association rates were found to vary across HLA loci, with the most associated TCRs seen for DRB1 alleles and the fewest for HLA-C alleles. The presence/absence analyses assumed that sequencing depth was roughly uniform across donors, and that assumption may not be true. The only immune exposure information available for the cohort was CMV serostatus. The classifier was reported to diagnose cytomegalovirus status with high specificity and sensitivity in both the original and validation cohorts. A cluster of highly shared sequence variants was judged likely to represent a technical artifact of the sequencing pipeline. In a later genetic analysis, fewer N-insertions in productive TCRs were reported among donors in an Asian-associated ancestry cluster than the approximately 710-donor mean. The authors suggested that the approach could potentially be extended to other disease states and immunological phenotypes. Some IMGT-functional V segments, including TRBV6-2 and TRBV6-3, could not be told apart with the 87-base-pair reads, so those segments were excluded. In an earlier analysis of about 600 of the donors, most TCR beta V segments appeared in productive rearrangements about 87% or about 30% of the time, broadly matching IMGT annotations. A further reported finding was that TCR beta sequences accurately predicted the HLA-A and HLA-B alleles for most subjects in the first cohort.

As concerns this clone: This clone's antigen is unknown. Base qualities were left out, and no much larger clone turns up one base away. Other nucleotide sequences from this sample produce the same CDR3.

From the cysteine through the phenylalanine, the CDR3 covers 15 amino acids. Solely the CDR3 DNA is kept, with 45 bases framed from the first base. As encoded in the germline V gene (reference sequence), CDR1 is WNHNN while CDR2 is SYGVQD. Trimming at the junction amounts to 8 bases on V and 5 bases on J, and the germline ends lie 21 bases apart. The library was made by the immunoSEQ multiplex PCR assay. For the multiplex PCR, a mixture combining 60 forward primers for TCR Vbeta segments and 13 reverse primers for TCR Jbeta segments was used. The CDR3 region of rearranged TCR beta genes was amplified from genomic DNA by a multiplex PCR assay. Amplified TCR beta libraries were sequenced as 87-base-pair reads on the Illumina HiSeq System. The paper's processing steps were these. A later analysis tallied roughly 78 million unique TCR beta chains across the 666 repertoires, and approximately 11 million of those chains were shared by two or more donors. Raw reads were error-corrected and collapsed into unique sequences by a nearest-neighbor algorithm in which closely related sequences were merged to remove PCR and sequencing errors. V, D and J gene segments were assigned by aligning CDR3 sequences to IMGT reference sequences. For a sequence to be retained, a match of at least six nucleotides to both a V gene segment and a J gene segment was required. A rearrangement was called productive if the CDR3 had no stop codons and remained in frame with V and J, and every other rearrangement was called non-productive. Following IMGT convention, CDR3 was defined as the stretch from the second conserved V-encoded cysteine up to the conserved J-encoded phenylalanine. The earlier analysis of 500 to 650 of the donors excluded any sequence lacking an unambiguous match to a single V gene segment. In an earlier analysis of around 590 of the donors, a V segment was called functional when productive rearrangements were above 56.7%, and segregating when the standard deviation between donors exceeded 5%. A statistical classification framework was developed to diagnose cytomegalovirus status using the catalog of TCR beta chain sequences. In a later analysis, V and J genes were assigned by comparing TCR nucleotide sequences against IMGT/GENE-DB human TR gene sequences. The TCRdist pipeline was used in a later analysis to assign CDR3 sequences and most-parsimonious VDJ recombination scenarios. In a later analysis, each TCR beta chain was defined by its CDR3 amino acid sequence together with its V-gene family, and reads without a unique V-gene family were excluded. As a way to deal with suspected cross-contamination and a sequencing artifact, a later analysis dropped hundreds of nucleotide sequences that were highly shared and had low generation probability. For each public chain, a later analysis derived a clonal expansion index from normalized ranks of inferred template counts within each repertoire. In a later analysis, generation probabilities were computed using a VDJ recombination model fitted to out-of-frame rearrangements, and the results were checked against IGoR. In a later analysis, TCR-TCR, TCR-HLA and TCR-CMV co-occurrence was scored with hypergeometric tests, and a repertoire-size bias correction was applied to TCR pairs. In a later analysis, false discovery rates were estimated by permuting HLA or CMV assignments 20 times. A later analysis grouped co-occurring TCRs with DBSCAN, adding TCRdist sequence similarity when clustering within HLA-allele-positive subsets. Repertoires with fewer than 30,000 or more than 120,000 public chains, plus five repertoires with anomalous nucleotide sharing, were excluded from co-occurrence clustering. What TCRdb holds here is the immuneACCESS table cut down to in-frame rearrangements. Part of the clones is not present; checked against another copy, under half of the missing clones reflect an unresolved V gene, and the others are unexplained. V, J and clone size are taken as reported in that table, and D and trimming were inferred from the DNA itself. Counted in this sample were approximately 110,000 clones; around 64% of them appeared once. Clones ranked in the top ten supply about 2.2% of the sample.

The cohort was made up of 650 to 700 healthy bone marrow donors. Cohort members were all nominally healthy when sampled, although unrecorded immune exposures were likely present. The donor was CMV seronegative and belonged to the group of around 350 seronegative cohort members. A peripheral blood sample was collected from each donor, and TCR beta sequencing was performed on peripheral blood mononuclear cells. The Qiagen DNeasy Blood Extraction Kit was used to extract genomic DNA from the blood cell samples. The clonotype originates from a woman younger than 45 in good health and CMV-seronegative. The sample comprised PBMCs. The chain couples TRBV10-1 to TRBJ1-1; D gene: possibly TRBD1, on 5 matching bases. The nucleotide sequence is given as TGCGCCAGCCCCGAAACGGACACTTGGAATACTGAAGCTTTCTTT. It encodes CASPETDTWNTEAFF.